The clone carrying this TCR beta chain was picked up a small number of times. Sequencing used immunoSEQ v3. Some clones are missing from TCRdb's copy, which holds only in-frame ones; the method was immunoSEQ multiplex PCR. This sample has around 50,000 clones, with 73% found just once. This specimen comes from a study of TIL therapy for anti-PD-1-resistant metastatic lung cancer. The CDR3 is made up of 14 amino acids. V dropped 2 bases and J dropped 2 bases, with 7 bases sitting between them. Germline V CDR1 and CDR2: MGHDK, SYGVNS. The time point was: pre-treatment sample, taken before nivolumab and TIL therapy.

The rearrangement uses TRBV25-1 and TRBJ1-3; D is unclear. The clonotype was recovered from a person aged 30 to 80 with non-small cell lung cancer. This sample comprised blood, obtained at baseline. The CDR3, as DNA: TGTGCCAGCAGTGAAGCCGGGGCTGGAAACACCATATATTTT. It codes for CASSEAGAGNTIYF. The whole variable domain, filled in from reference TRBV25-1 and TRBJ1-3, reads EADIYQTPRYLVIGTGKKITLECSQTMGHDKMYWYQQDPGMELHLIHYSYGVNSTEKGDLSSESTVSRIRTEHFPLTLESARPSHTSQYLCASSEAGAGNTIYFGEGSWLTVV.